This entry describes one T cell receptor (beta chain). Its antigen is unidentified. The sample originates from a study of T cell responses to AZD1222 COVID-19 vaccine. Overall study results and limits: Among those given AZD1222, only 6 or 7 were seropositive at baseline. It should be noted that donors were predominantly white British and more often female, and clonal diversity was possibly underestimated. Spike regions recognized by vaccine-associated CD4 TCRs spanned the protein, led by 160-218 and 743-854.

The CDR3 has 16 amino acids. Germline CDR1 is LNHNV and CDR2 is YYDKDF (reference sequence). Trimming pared 1 base from V and 1 base from J, leaving 11 bases between. Sequencing was performed with immunoSEQ multiplex PCR; in TCRdb, only in-frame clones are kept and a portion is missing. The table has around 140,000 clones, approximately 92% seen once. This TCR came from an adult who received the AZD1222 COVID-19 vaccine. This rearrangement joins TRBV15 to TRBJ1-5, with TRBD1 as a possible D gene (5 bases). The specimen was peripheral blood, collected 28 days after the second AZD1222 dose. The CDR3 DNA reads TGTGCCACCAGCAGAGGAGGAGGGGCCAGCAATCAGCCCCAGCATTTT. It codes for CATSRGGGASNQPQHF.